This TCR beta chain was documented in a study of T-cell memory formation after mild COVID-19. Study observations and caveats: Second-wave clones that peaked on day 37 lacked confirmed SARS-CoV-2 specificity.

Each CDR3 protein is one row after TCRdb ran MiXCR on the 5' RACE reads. The table lists roughly 580,000 distinct CDR3 sequences, over 15% of them singletons. This CDR3 is built from 15 residues. Germline V gene sequence: CDR1 SEHNR, CDR2 FQNEAQ (reference sequence). The V gene end was trimmed by 5 bases and the J gene end by 3 bases; junction bases not matched to a gene: 6. As concerns this clonotype: Its specificity is not known.

This chain uses TRBV7-9 with TRBJ2-2, with 7 positions matching TRBD1. The TCR sequence derives from an adult woman who had mild COVID-19 (a few samples of this study predate the infection). Cell type and time point are not known. What was sequenced was PBMCs or a T cell subset sorted from them (not recorded which). In nucleotides, the CDR3 is TGTGCCAGCAGCCCTATGACAGGGTACACCGGGGAGCTGTTTTTT. Amino acid sequence: CASSPMTGYTGELFF.